This is a list of T cell receptor beta chains from one sample in a study of blood T cell repertoires in COVID-19. Here immunoSEQ multiplex PCR was the method, and the copy in TCRdb shows in-frame clones only, minus some. This table has roughly 270,000 clones, roughly 80% appearing once. Sequenced material: PBMCs or T cells enriched from blood (not recorded which). These receptors all come from a man in his forties or fifties who had been exposed to COVID-19. Each CDR3 is given with its conserved first and last residue. Fields, in order: CDR3 DNA, CDR3 protein, V gene, clone size, D gene, J gene. The D gene is left open where the match is weak. Where a row states a size, it is once, few, many or the class of an expanded clone; other rows omit it.

CDR3 DNA: TGTGCCAGCAGTTTAGGCGGGCAGACCTTCAATGAGCAGTTCTTC
CDR3 protein: CASSLGGQTFNEQFF
V gene: TRBV27
clone size: NA
D gene: NA
J gene: TRBJ2-1

CDR3 DNA: TGTGCCAGCAGCTTCGAAAAGAGGTTCGGCTATGGCTACACCTTC
CDR3 protein: CASSFEKRFGYGYTF
V gene: TRBV5-4
clone size: once
D gene: NA
J gene: TRBJ1-2

CDR3 DNA: TGTGCCAGCAGCAGGGGATTTGAAGCTTTCTTT
CDR3 protein: CASSRGFEAFF
V gene: TRBV5-5
clone size: NA
D gene: NA
J gene: TRBJ1-1

CDR3 DNA: TGTGCCAGCTCGGACATTAGGGGACATAGTGAAAAACTGTTTTTT
CDR3 protein: CASSDIRGHSEKLFF
V gene: TRBV18
clone size: NA
D gene: NA
J gene: TRBJ1-4

CDR3 DNA: TGTGCCAGCAATACAGGCTCCTACTATGGCTACACCTTC
CDR3 protein: CASNTGSYYGYTF
V gene: TRBV12-3/TRBV12-4
clone size: few
D gene: NA
J gene: TRBJ1-2

CDR3 DNA: TGTGCCAGCAGCTCAACGGGAAGGCCTAGAGGCTCCTCCTACAATGAGCAGTTCTTC
CDR3 protein: CASSSTGRPRGSSYNEQFF
V gene: TRBV9
clone size: few
D gene: NA
J gene: TRBJ2-1

CDR3 DNA: TGCAGCGTCCAAGGACTGATAGAGACCCAGTACTTC
CDR3 protein: CSVQGLIETQYF
V gene: TRBV29-1
clone size: few
D gene: NA
J gene: TRBJ2-5

CDR3 DNA: TGTGCCAGCAGCGACAGGGGCAACTACGAGCAGTACTTC
CDR3 protein: CASSDRGNYEQYF
V gene: TRBV7-9
clone size: few
D gene: TRBD1
J gene: TRBJ2-7

CDR3 DNA: TGTGCCAGCAGCTTAGTGGGCAAAGATCAGCCCCAGCATTTT
CDR3 protein: CASSLVGKDQPQHF
V gene: TRBV7-9
clone size: NA
D gene: NA
J gene: TRBJ1-5

CDR3 DNA: TGTGCCATCAGTGACACCCCTAGTTACGAGCAGTACTTC
CDR3 protein: CAISDTPSYEQYF
V gene: TRBV10-3
clone size: few
D gene: NA
J gene: TRBJ2-7

CDR3 DNA: TGTGCCAGCAGTGAAGGGAGACAGGGTCATGGCTACACCTTC
CDR3 protein: CASSEGRQGHGYTF
V gene: TRBV2
clone size: NA
D gene: TRBD1
J gene: TRBJ1-2

CDR3 DNA: TGTGCCAGCAGCCATGGACAGGGGGCCGGGGAGCTGTTTTTT
CDR3 protein: CASSHGQGAGELFF
V gene: TRBV3-1/TRBV3-2
clone size: NA
D gene: TRBD1
J gene: TRBJ2-2

CDR3 DNA: TGCACCAGCAAAAACGGGGTATCCCCATACGAGCAGTACTTC
CDR3 protein: CTSKNGVSPYEQYF
V gene: TRBV1
clone size: NA
D gene: NA
J gene: TRBJ2-7

CDR3 DNA: TGTGCCAGCAGCCAAGCAGGGGGCGGAAGGGAAGCTTTCTTT
CDR3 protein: CASSQAGGGREAFF
V gene: TRBV3-1/TRBV3-2
clone size: few
D gene: TRBD1
J gene: TRBJ1-1

CDR3 DNA: TGTGCCAGTAGTATTACTAGCGGGAGTACCCGGGAGCTGTTTTTT
CDR3 protein: CASSITSGSTRELFF
V gene: TRBV19
clone size: NA
D gene: TRBD2
J gene: TRBJ2-2

CDR3 DNA: TGTGCCAGCACCACGGCGGGACAGGGAAGGGAGACCCAGTACTTC
CDR3 protein: CASTTAGQGRETQYF
V gene: TRBV5-6
clone size: NA
D gene: TRBD1
J gene: TRBJ2-5

CDR3 DNA: TGTGCCAGCGCTCCACAGAGATTTAATGAAAAACTGTTTTTT
CDR3 protein: CASAPQRFNEKLFF
V gene: TRBV27
clone size: NA
D gene: NA
J gene: TRBJ1-4

CDR3 DNA: TGTGCCAGCAGTGAATTGTGGGGCAGCTACAATGAGCAGTTCTTC
CDR3 protein: CASSELWGSYNEQFF
V gene: TRBV6-1
clone size: few
D gene: NA
J gene: TRBJ2-1

CDR3 DNA: TGTGCCAGCAGTTACACGGGGTCGACTAATGAAAAACTGTTTTTT
CDR3 protein: CASSYTGSTNEKLFF
V gene: TRBV6-2/TRBV6-3
clone size: NA
D gene: NA
J gene: TRBJ1-4

CDR3 DNA: TGTGCCACCAGCAGAGATCTAATAGCGGGCCTCACCGGGGAGCTGTTTTTT
CDR3 protein: CATSRDLIAGLTGELFF
V gene: TRBV15
clone size: NA
D gene: TRBD2
J gene: TRBJ2-2

CDR3 DNA: TGTGCCAGCAGCCCCCGCGGACAGGGGTTGAATTCACCCCTCCACTTT
CDR3 protein: CASSPRGQGLNSPLHF
V gene: TRBV7-3
clone size: NA
D gene: TRBD1
J gene: TRBJ1-6

CDR3 DNA: TGTGCCAGCAGCAAGTGGACTAGGCGGTACTTC
CDR3 protein: CASSKWTRRYF
V gene: TRBV21-1
clone size: NA
D gene: NA
J gene: TRBJ2-7